This T cell receptor beta chain was recorded in a study of response to subunit inactivated influenza vaccine. This clonotype was found many times. TCRdb recomputed calls from the RT-PCR reads with MiXCR, one row per CDR3 protein. The data contain around 600,000 distinct CDR3 sequences, about 10% of them singletons. The V and J ends lost 5 bases and 4 bases respectively, with 7 bases between them. Looked up from germline, CDR1 is SNHLY and CDR2 is FYNNEI. CDR3 length: 12 amino acids. The sample also formed part of further work on T cells expressing NK-cell markers. According to that study: In generating TCR beta cDNA, 5'RACE template switching with UMIs was used.

V is TRBV2 and J is TRBJ2-3; D call uncertain. This TCR came from a man in his fifties who received an inactivated influenza vaccine. The source material was PBMCs from blood, sampled on the day of vaccination. The CDR3 sequence is CASSFLADTQYF. CDR3 bases: TGTGCCAGCAGTTTCCTAGCAGATACGCAGTATTTT.